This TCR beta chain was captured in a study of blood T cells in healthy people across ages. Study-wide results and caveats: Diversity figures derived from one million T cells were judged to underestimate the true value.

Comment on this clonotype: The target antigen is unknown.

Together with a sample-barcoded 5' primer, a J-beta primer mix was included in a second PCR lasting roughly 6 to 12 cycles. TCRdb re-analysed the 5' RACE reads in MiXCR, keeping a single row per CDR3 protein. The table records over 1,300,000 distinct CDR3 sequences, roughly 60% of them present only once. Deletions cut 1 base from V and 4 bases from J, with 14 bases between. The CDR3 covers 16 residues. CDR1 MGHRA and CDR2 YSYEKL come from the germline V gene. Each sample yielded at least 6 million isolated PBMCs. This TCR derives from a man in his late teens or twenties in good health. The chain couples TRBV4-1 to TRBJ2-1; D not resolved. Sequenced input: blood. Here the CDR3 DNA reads TGCGCCAGCAGCCAAGGAAAGGATCTAGAATACAATGAGCAGTTCTTC. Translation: CASSQGKDLEYNEQFF.